The 27 T cell receptor beta chains presented below share a single source sample, sequenced in a study of preoperative IRX-2 immunotherapy in early breast cancer. Here immunoSEQ multiplex PCR was the method, and the copy in TCRdb shows in-frame clones only, minus some. The data contain 40,000 to 45,000 clones, approximately 75% of them seen just once; the ten biggest clones take up over 1%. Treatment of the sample: preoperative locoregional IRX-2 cytokine immunotherapy. The specimen comprised tumor tissue, sampled after IRX-2 immunotherapy. The receptors here all came from a human donor with breast cancer.

This chain connects TRBV6-8 to TRBJ1-2; the match to TRBD1 covers 9 bases. The CDR3 is 13 residues long. In germline, CDR1 is MNHGY, CDR2 SAAAGT. Trimming cost V 6 bases and J 9 bases; bases outside gene matches: 8. The CDR3 sequence: CASRPTGGQSYTF. In DNA form, the CDR3 reads TGTGCCAGCAGACCAACAGGGGGCCAAAGCTACACCTTC.

This chain uses TRBV23-1 with TRBJ2-3; 11 positions match TRBD2. TRBV23-1 falls under the ORF class, with uncertain function. This CDR3 is 16 amino acids long. V lost 6 bases to trimming and J lost 5 bases; unmatched junction nucleotides: 10. In DNA, the CDR3 is TGCGCCAGCAGCCAACCCCTAGCGGGGGGTAGAGATACGCAGTATTTT. It is translated as CASSQPLAGGRDTQYF.

The J gene is TRBJ2-3, the V gene TRBV5-1; D remains ambiguous. Germline CDR1 SGHRS, CDR2 YFSETQ. The CDR3 is made up of 14 amino acids. V was shortened by 4 bases and J by 3 bases, with 12 bases between the two germline ends. The CDR3 sequence is CASSLLYGTDTQYF. The CDR3 coding sequence is TGCGCCAGCAGCCTATTATATGGGACAGATACGCAGTATTTT.

The genes are TRBV5-1 and TRBJ1-1; D ambiguous. Germline V lookup: CDR1 SGHRS, CDR2 YFSETQ. This CDR3 region has 17 residues. With 0 bases removed from V and 0 bases from J, the gap between germline ends came to 15 bases. The CDR3 nucleotides are TGCGCCAGCAGCTTGGTAGGAGGGATGAACATGAACACTGAAGCTTTCTTT. It codes for CASSLVGGMNMNTEAFF.

This clone is deemed medium-sized. The CDR3 DNA sequence: TGTGCCAGCATCGAGGGAGGAGGTGAGCAGTTCTTC. The encoded protein is CASIEGGGEQFF. This chain connects TRBV6-8 to TRBJ2-1; D may be TRBD2 (6 bases). Deletions cut 7 bases from V and 9 bases from J, with 13 bases between. The CDR3 has 12 amino acids. Germline V gene data show CDR1 as MNHGY and CDR2 as SAAAGT.

The J gene is TRBJ1-5, the V gene TRBV19; 9 bases align to TRBD1. The V segment lost 5 bases and the J segment 0 bases; nucleotides outside the gene matches: 11. Per the germline V gene, CDR1 is LNHDA and CDR2 is SQIVND (reference sequence). The CDR3 contains 18 residues. The CDR3 nucleotides are TGTGCCAGTAGTTTATTTACAGGGGGCGCAGGTAGCAATCAGCCCCAGCATTTT. Translation gives CASSLFTGGAGSNQPQHF.

The V and J genes are TRBV5-1 and TRBJ2-3, with 8 positions matching TRBD2. CDR3 length: 16 residues. V lost 4 bases to trimming and J lost 5 bases; unmatched junction nucleotides: 12. Per the germline V gene, CDR1 is SGHRS and CDR2 is YFSETQ. In DNA, the CDR3 is TGCGCCAGCAGCAGGGTAGCGGGGCCTCCGGGAGATACGCAGTATTTT. Translated: CASSRVAGPPGDTQYF. The variable domain in full, completed from reference TRBV5-1 and TRBJ2-3, reads KAGVTQTPRYLIKTRGQQVTLSCSPISGHRSVSWYQQTPGQGLQFLFEYFSETQRNKGNFPGRFSGRQFSNSRSEMNVSTLELGDSALYLCASSRVAGPPGDTQYFGPGTRLTVL.

CDR3 residues: CASSVGTSGSPGELFF. DNA of the CDR3: TGTGCCAGCAGCGTAGGGACTAGCGGGAGTCCCGGGGAGCTGTTTTTT. The chain couples TRBV9 to TRBJ2-2; TRBD2 matches 13 bases. CDR1 is SGDLS, CDR2 YYNGEE, per germline. With V trimmed by 0 bases and J by 6 bases, 2 bases remained unmatched. This CDR3 has 16 amino acids.

The V gene is TRBV19, the J gene TRBJ2-1, with D perhaps matching TRBD2 (6 bases). CDR1 LNHDA and CDR2 SQIVND come from the germline V gene (reference sequence). V dropped 6 bases and J dropped 0 bases, with 9 bases sitting between them. The CDR3 totals 14 residues. For the CDR3, the DNA is TGTGCCAGTAGGGACTACAACTCCTACAATGAGCAGTTCTTC. Residues: CASRDYNSYNEQFF.

The rearrangement links TRBV16 to TRBJ2-1; tentative D call: TRBD2 (6 bases). CDR3 size: 14 residues. Trimming cost V 0 bases and J 6 bases, with 9 bases left between them. CDR1 is KGHSY and CDR2 is FQNENV in the germline V gene. CDR3 nucleotides: TGTGCCAGCAGCCAATCTTCCGGGGGCAATGAGCAGTTCTTC. Amino acids: CASSQSSGGNEQFF.

This chain links TRBV6-8 with TRBJ2-5; D is unclear. CDR1 is MNHGY and CDR2 is SAAAGT in the germline V gene. V shed 4 bases and J shed 2 bases, with 11 bases lying between them. The CDR3 sequence is 14 residues long. The CDR3 region has the DNA TGTGCCAGCAGTTGGTTGGGTCGGCAAGAGACCCAGTACTTC. Protein sequence: CASSWLGRQETQYF.

V gene TRBV5-1 combines with J gene TRBJ2-7; TRBD1 agrees at 7 bases. This CDR3 comprises 15 residues. CDR1 and CDR2 (germline): SGHRS, YFSETQ. Unmatched junction bases numbered 8, after V lost 5 bases and J lost 0 bases. The CDR3 DNA sequence: TGCGCCAGCAGTTCCACAGGGGTCCCCTCCTACGAGCAGTACTTC. It yields the protein CASSSTGVPSYEQYF. The variable domain in full, completed from reference TRBV5-1 and TRBJ2-7, reads KAGVTQTPRYLIKTRGQQVTLSCSPISGHRSVSWYQQTPGQGLQFLFEYFSETQRNKGNFPGRFSGRQFSNSRSEMNVSTLELGDSALYLCASSSTGVPSYEQYFGPGTRLTVT.

The V call is TRBV6-8, the J call TRBJ2-3, with 14 nucleotides matching TRBD2. With 6 bases clipped from V and 3 bases from J, the junction kept 5 bases outside the gene matches. The CDR3 is made up of 16 amino acids. Germline lookup yields CDR1 MNHGY and CDR2 SAAAGT. The CDR3 here is CASSIGTSGGTDTQYF. For the CDR3, the DNA is TGTGCCAGCAGCATCGGGACTAGCGGGGGAACAGATACGCAGTATTTT.

This sequence joins TRBV11-3 and TRBJ1-3; D unclear. The germline CDR1 and CDR2 sequences are SGHNT and YENEEA. V was trimmed by 0 bases and J by 0 bases, leaving 6 bases between them. The CDR3 runs to 15 residues. The CDR3 DNA sequence: TGTGCCAGCAGCTTAGACGCCAGCTCTGGAAACACCATATATTTT. This sequence encodes CASSLDASSGNTIYF.

This sequence joins TRBV10-2 and TRBJ2-2; D is possibly TRBD1 or TRBD2 (5 bases each). The length of the CDR3 is 16 residues. Germline CDR1 and CDR2: WSHSY and SAAADI. The V end was cut by 3 bases, the J end by 1 base, with 12 bases between. CDR3 DNA: TGCGCCAGCAGTGAATCCGGGACGGAGAACACCGGGGAGCTGTTTTTT. Translating gives CASSESGTENTGELFF.

In its sample, this clone was seen a few times. The V gene is TRBV6-8, the J gene TRBJ2-2; no firm D call. The CDR3 loop spans 14 amino acids. Trimming pared 8 bases from V and 1 base from J, leaving 11 bases between. Per the germline V gene, CDR1 is MNHGY and CDR2 is SAAAGT. The CDR3 DNA follows: TGTGCCAGCTTGCCACAGATGAACACCGGGGAGCTGTTTTTT. This codes for CASLPQMNTGELFF.

The J gene is TRBJ2-2, the V gene TRBV7-1, with D perhaps TRBD1 (5 bases). TRBV7-1 is filed as an ORF, its function uncertain. The CDR3 extends over 15 amino acids. V was trimmed by 5 bases and J by 4 bases, leaving 14 bases between them. The CDR3 here is CASSGQGLGTGELFF. In nucleotides, the CDR3 is TGTGCCAGCAGCGGGCAGGGTTTAGGCACCGGGGAGCTGTTTTTT.

This chain uses TRBV18 with TRBJ2-7; weak D call: TRBD2 (6 bases). CDR1 is KGHSH and CDR2 is LQKENI in the germline V gene. There are 15 residues in the CDR3. V was trimmed by 4 bases and J by 3 bases, leaving 16 bases between them. The CDR3 nucleotides read TGTGCCAGCTCACTGACTAGAGGCACCCACTACGAGCAGTACTTC. The encoded protein is CASSLTRGTHYEQYF. The complete variable domain, with remaining parts taken from reference TRBV18 and TRBJ2-7, reads NAGVMQNPRHLVRRRGQEARLRCSPMKGHSHVYWYRQLPEEGLKFMVYLQKENIIDESGMPKERFSAEFPKEGPSILRIQQVVRGDSAAYFCASSLTRGTHYEQYFGPGTRLTVT.

This clone was counted between two and nine times. The chain uses TRBV6-8 and TRBJ2-1; 14 bases agree with TRBD2. Germline trimming cut 4 bases from V and 10 bases from J; bases unmatched to any gene: 6. The germline V gene encodes CDR1 MNHGY and CDR2 SAAAGT. CDR3 length: 15 amino acids. The CDR3 here is CASSWRGLAGEEQFF. CDR3 DNA sequence: TGTGCCAGCAGTTGGAGGGGACTAGCGGGAGAAGAGCAGTTCTTC.

The chain uses TRBV6-8 and TRBJ1-2, with a weak D call TRBD1 (5 bases). Germline values: CDR1 MNHGY, CDR2 SAAAGT. The CDR3 consists of 14 residues. Trimming took off 6 bases at V and 4 bases at J, with 15 bases between the two ends. The CDR3 DNA sequence: TGTGCCAGCAGGGCCGACCGGACAACCTATGGCTACACCTTC. Translated, it gives CASRADRTTYGYTF.

The CDR3 DNA is TGTGCCAGCACCCAATCAGGGGGGAATCAGCCCCAGCATTTT. Its translation: CASTQSGGNQPQHF. V and J are TRBV11-3 and TRBJ1-5; 7 bases are shared with TRBD1. Germline trimming cut 7 bases from V and 4 bases from J; bases unmatched to any gene: 7. Germline V gives CDR1 SGHNT, CDR2 YENEEA. This CDR3 is 14 amino acids long.

This clone was counted only a few times. The V and J genes are TRBV11-3 and TRBJ1-6; maybe TRBD1 (5 bases). CDR1 is SGHNT, CDR2 YENEEA, per germline. V was trimmed by 3 bases and J by 8 bases, leaving 11 bases between them. The CDR3 has 14 residues. CDR3 region: CASSFPGLHSPLHF. The CDR3 nucleotides read TGTGCCAGCAGCTTTCCGGGACTTCATTCACCCCTCCACTTT.

CDR3 sequence reads: CASTDHLRATGELFF. The CDR3 DNA is TGTGCCAGCACTGACCACCTCAGGGCCACCGGGGAGCTGTTTTTT. The chain employs TRBV6-8 and TRBJ2-2, with D perhaps matching TRBD1 (5 bases). Trimming cost V 7 bases and J 4 bases, with 16 bases left between them. Germline V CDR1 and CDR2: MNHGY, SAAAGT. The CDR3 runs 15 residues.

The chain couples TRBV6-8 to TRBJ1-3; TRBD1 matches at 8 bases. V lost 6 bases to trimming and J lost 6 bases; unmatched junction nucleotides: 16. Germline V lookup: CDR1 MNHGY, CDR2 SAAAGT. This CDR3 region has 17 residues. CDR3 residues: CASSEFKAGGIENTIYF. The CDR3 DNA is TGTGCCAGCAGCGAATTCAAAGCAGGGGGCATCGAAAACACCATATATTTT.

This clone appeared a few times. The rearrangement uses TRBV6-8 and TRBJ1-2; D remains unclear. The V gene lost 6 bases and the J gene lost 5 bases, with 13 bases spanning the gap. The CDR3 spans 13 residues. CDR1 is MNHGY and CDR2 is SAAAGT in the germline V gene. CDR3 DNA sequence: TGTGCCAGCAGCGGGAATTCTCCATATGGCTACACCTTC. The encoded protein is CASSGNSPYGYTF.

V usage is TRBV5-1 and J usage is TRBJ1-3; 8 bases align to TRBD1. The CDR3 covers 16 residues. Germline CDR1 reads SGHRS; CDR2 reads YFSETQ. J gave up 0 bases and V 4 bases, and 6 bases lay outside the gene matches. CDR3 nucleotides: TGCGCCAGCAGCGAAGGGACAGGATTCTCTGGAAACACCATATATTTT. This translates into CASSEGTGFSGNTIYF.

V is TRBV5-1 and J is TRBJ2-2; D is uncertain. Trimming left V 0 bases short and J 0 bases short, with 6 bases between. The germline gives CDR1 SGHRS, CDR2 YFSETQ. The CDR3 length is 15 residues. CDR3 nucleotide sequence: TGCGCCAGCAGCTTGGCGACCACGAACACCGGGGAGCTGTTTTTT. Its translation: CASSLATTNTGELFF. Drawing the rest from reference TRBV5-1 and TRBJ2-2, the complete variable domain is KAGVTQTPRYLIKTRGQQVTLSCSPISGHRSVSWYQQTPGQGLQFLFEYFSETQRNKGNFPGRFSGRQFSNSRSEMNVSTLELGDSALYLCASSLATTNTGELFFGEGSRLTVL.